These 10 T cell receptor beta chains were all obtained from the same sample, sequenced in a study of CXCR3-negative and CXCR3-positive naive CD8 T cells. The method, 5' RACE with UMI labels, was used to prepare the TRB cDNA libraries. Each CDR3 protein gets one entry in TCRdb, which reprocessed the 5' RACE reads and gives no DNA. This specimen shows around 92,000 distinct CDR3 sequences; the ten leading clones hold approximately 1.5%. The sequencing sample was made of naive CXCR3- CD8+ T cells from blood. Subset: CD45RO-CCR7+CD27+CD95- naive CD8+ T cells lacking CXCR3 (TNR3-). The receptor source for this set is a human donor in good health. Some clones in this sample may be carry-over from other donors' samples.

This sequence joins TRBV15 and TRBJ1-5. The CDR3 length is 11 residues. The V gene's germline CDR1 is LNHNV and CDR2 YYDKDF (reference sequence). This chain's CDR3 is CATGTNQPQHF.

This sequence joins TRBV29-1 and TRBJ2-2. The CDR3 runs 12 residues. Germline-derived CDR1 and CDR2 are SQVTM and ANQGSEA. CDR3 loop: CSVEMETGELFF.

This chain uses TRBV3-1 with TRBJ1-4; TCRdb calls TRBD1, which cannot be checked without DNA. Germline V gene data show CDR1 as LGHDT and CDR2 as YNNKEL (reference sequence). The CDR3 is made up of 15 amino acids. CDR3 amino acids: CASRPTLGVAEKLFF.

V and J are TRBV12-3 or TRBV12-4 and TRBJ2-5; the TRBD1 assignment by TCRdb is unverifiable without DNA. CDR3 length equals 13 residues. CDR3: CASSLSPKETQYF.

Here the CDR3 reads CASSTSGDTQYF. V usage is TRBV9 and J usage is TRBJ2-3; TCRdb reports TRBD2, a call that lacks DNA to check it against. CDR1 and CDR2 (germline): SGDLS, YYNGEE. The CDR3 has 12 residues. The full variable domain, with the rest looked up from reference TRBV9 and TRBJ2-3, is DSGVTQTPKHLITATGQRVTLRCSPRSGDLSVYWYQQSLDQGLQFLIQYYNGEERAKGNILERFSAQQFPDLHSELNLSSLELGDSALYFCASSTSGDTQYFGPGTRLTVL.

The rearrangement joins TRBV3-1 to TRBJ2-5; the TCRdb D gene call, TRBD1, has no DNA to confirm it. The CDR3 runs to 15 residues. In germline, CDR1 is LGHDT, CDR2 YNNKEL (reference sequence). CDR3 region: CASSHRRVSGETQYF.

CDR3 protein: CASSSGAGYEQYF. The chain is built from TRBV12-3 or TRBV12-4 and TRBJ2-7. This CDR3 comprises 13 residues.

The chain uses TRBV14 and TRBJ2-7; lacking DNA, the TRBD2 call made by TCRdb goes unchecked. The CDR3 is made up of 15 amino acids. Germline CDR1 reads SGHDN; CDR2 reads FVKESK. The CDR3 reads CASSQEAGESYEQYF.

The CDR3 loop reads CSVEDTSGSSGELFF. The V call is TRBV29-1, the J call TRBJ2-2; TCRdb's assignment of TRBD2 cannot be checked, as there is no DNA. Germline CDR1 SQVTM, CDR2 ANQGSEA. The CDR3 has 15 residues.

The chain joins TRBV7-6 to TRBJ2-1; TCRdb's assignment of TRBD1 cannot be checked, as there is no DNA. This CDR3 is built from 17 residues. Germline loops: CDR1 SGHVS, CDR2 FNYEAQ. CDR3 region: CASSSGVRASIYNEQFF.